This paragraph covers one T cell receptor beta chain sequence. Its binding antigen is unknown. An approximately 2.3 ml peripheral blood sample was drawn into PAXgene tubes per donor and stored at -80°C. Without T cell sorting, total RNA was isolated from whole blood using the PAXgene blood miRNA kit on an automated QIAcube. Deep TCRalpha and TCRbeta repertoire profiling with unique molecular barcoding was performed on peripheral blood of monozygotic twin pairs concordant or discordant for inflammatory bowel disease. Smoking habits were recorded for all twin pairs, and individuals were classified as current, former or never smokers. The data are from a study of monozygotic twins with inflammatory bowel disease (dated by TCRdb to between 2018 and 2020). Broadly, across the study: A total of roughly 28 monozygotic twin pairs were included in the full study, comprising nine German pairs (four IBD-concordant, five IBD-discordant) and 19 IBD-discordant Danish pairs. Each individual had, on average, about 151 000 unique TCRalpha sequences and 181 000 unique TCRbeta sequences available for analysis. Disease-associated traits were sought mainly through comparisons between IBD patients and their genetically identical healthy co-twins within discordant pairs. Points the paper makes about the study in general: No single strong signal or clonotype linked to IBD turned up in the results, so the idea that one exists was not supported. IBD patients shared fewer clonotypes with other individuals than healthy twins did, most markedly in patients showing signs of disease activity. Because patients were on differing immunosuppressive treatments, the repertoires may have picked up extra background noise and inter-individual variability. The analysis was unable to tell apart different T cell subtypes. TCRbeta repertoire diversity, by inverse Simpson index, was decreased in IBD patients compared with their healthy co-twins. Concordant and discordant twins showed no difference in repertoire similarity, possibly because of limited statistical power.

CDR1 and CDR2 are read off the germline V gene as MNHNS and SASEGT. Measured from the cysteine to the phenylalanine, the CDR3 is 12 residues long. DNA is not recorded here. Library preparation was by 5' RACE. Each TCR library was prepared from roughly 3,800 ng of total RNA. For each sample, cDNA synthesis with SMARTScribe reverse transcriptase was split into eight separate reactions. Unique molecular identifiers containing a 6-nucleotide sample barcode were introduced through template switching during cDNA synthesis. TCRalpha and TCRbeta cDNA was amplified by two nested PCRs of roughly 15 and 9 cycles, with bead purification after each PCR. Before amplification, the cDNA was both treated with uracil DNA-glycosylase and purified with the QIAquick PCR purification kit. In the second PCR, Illumina TruSeq-compatible adapters and sample-specific barcodes were added. TapeStation and Qubit were used to check library quality and concentration, and 5 ng of each library was pooled. Pooled libraries were sequenced on an Illumina HiSeq2500 single-index Rapid Run with 2 x 100 bp reads and custom sequencing primers. On the study's bioinformatics: UMI-based consensus assembly with MiGEC version 1.2.6 was used to correct PCR and sequencing errors. MiXCR version 2.1.1 was used to carry out V(D)J alignment, clonotype assembly and CDR3 extraction. To normalise gene usage, clonotype sharing and MAIT/NKT TCR abundance, the top 1000, 10 000 and 20 000 clonotypes in each sample were analysed. After downsampling to 27 000 UMIs, diversity was calculated as the inverse Simpson index using the vegan R package. Statistical testing used paired Mann-Whitney U tests on the discordant twin pairs and applied Benjamini-Hochberg correction for multiple testing. The reads, reprocessed by TCRdb, yield one row per CDR3 protein sequence and no DNA. TCRdb's processing, not the study's, gives the V and J calls here. The table kept for this sample lists 300,000 to 350,000 distinct CDR3 sequences. The ten largest make up around 2% of the sample.

The sequencing input was blood. The V gene is TRBV6-1 and the J gene is TRBJ1-4. This receptor was taken from a human donor with ulcerative colitis or Crohn's disease, or a healthy co-twin of an affected twin (not recorded which). The CDR3 loop reads CAGRGTTTRLFF.